Reported below is one T cell receptor (beta chain). The data originate from a study of siplizumab effects on memory and regulatory T cells. Per the germline V gene, CDR1 is MGHRA and CDR2 is YSYEKL. V lost 4 bases and J lost 5; bases outside the gene matches: 5. CDR3 length: 15 amino acids. Clones were read by immunoSEQ multiplex PCR, and TCRdb kept only the in-frame ones, dropping some. The sample carries fewer than 120,000 clones, 92% recorded once. The chain employs TRBV4-1 and TRBJ2-5; 12 bases are a match to TRBD1. The sample consisted of CD4+ T cells sorted from blood. The sequence came from a human donor in good health. The DNA for the CDR3 is TGCGCCAGCAGCCTTGGGACAGGGGGCGGGGAGACCCAGTACTTC. Its translation: CASSLGTGGGETQYF.